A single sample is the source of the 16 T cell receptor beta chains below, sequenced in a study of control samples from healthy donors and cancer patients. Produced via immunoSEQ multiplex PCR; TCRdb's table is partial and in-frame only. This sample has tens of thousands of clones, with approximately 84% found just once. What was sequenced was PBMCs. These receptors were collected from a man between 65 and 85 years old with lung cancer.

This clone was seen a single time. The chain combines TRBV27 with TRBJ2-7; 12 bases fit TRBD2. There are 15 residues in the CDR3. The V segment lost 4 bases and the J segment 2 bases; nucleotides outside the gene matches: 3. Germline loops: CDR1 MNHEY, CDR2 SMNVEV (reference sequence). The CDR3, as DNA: TGTGCCAGCAGTTACTCTAGCGGGGGGGCCTACGAGCAGTACTTC. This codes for CASSYSSGGAYEQYF.

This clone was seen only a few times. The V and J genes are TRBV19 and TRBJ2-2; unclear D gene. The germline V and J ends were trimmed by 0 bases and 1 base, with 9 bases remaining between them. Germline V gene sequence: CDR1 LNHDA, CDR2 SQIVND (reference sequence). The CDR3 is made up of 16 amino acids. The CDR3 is CASSIDSLMNTGELFF. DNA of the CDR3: TGTGCCAGTAGTATAGACTCCCTGATGAACACCGGGGAGCTGTTTTTT. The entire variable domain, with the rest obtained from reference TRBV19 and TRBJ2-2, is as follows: DGGITQSPKYLFRKEGQNVTLSCEQNLNHDAMYWYRQDPGQGLRLIYYSQIVNDFQKGDIAEGYSVSREKKESFPLTVTSAQKNPTAFYLCASSIDSLMNTGELFFGEGSRLTVL.

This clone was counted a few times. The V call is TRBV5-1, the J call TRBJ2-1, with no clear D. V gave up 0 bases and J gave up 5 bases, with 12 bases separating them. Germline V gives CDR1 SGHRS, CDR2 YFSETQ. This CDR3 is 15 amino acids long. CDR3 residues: CASSLEQLRDNEQFF. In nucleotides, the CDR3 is TGCGCCAGCAGCTTGGAGCAGTTAAGGGACAATGAGCAGTTCTTC.

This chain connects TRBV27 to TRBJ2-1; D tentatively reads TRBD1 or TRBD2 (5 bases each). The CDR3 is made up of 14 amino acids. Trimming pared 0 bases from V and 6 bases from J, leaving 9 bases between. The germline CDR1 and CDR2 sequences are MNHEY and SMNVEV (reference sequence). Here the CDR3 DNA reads TGTGCCAGCAGTTTATCCGGGGCTCCCAATGAGCAGTTCTTC. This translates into CASSLSGAPNEQFF.

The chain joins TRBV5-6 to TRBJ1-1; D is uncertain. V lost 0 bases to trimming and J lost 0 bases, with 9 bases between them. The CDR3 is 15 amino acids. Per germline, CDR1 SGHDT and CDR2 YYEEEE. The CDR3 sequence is CASSLERLMNTEAFF. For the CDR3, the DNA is TGTGCCAGCAGCTTGGAAAGGTTAATGAACACTGAAGCTTTCTTT.

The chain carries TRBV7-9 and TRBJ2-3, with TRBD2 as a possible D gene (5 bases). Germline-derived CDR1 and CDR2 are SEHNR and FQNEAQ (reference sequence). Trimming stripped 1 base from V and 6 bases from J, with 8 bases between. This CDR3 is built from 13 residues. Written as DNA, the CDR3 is TGTGCCAGCAGCTTAGGGACTCTGGATACGCAGTATTTT. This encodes CASSLGTLDTQYF.

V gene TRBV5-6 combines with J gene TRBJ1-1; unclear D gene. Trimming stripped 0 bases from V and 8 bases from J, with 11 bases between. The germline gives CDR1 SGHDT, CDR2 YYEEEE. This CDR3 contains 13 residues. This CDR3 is CASSLAALSEAFF. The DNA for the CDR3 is TGTGCCAGCAGCTTGGCAGCGCTTTCCGAAGCTTTCTTT.

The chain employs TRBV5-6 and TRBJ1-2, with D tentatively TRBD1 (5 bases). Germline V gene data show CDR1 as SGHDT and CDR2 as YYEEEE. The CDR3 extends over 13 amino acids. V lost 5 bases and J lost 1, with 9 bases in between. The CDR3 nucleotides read TGTGCCAGCAGAGGGGTTTTTAACTATGGCTACACCTTC. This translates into CASRGVFNYGYTF.

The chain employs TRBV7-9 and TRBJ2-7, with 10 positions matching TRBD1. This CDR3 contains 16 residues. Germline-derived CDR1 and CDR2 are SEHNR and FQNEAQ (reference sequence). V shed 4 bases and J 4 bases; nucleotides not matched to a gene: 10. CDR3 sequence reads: CASSSGHPGQGYEQYF. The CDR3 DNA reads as TGTGCCAGCAGCTCCGGTCATCCGGGACAGGGGTACGAGCAGTACTTC.

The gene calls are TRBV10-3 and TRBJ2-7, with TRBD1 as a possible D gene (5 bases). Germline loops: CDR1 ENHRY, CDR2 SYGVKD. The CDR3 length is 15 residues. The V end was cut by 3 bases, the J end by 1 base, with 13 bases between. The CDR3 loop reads CAISESSGPSYEQYF. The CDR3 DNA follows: TGTGCCATCAGTGAATCCTCAGGGCCTTCCTACGAGCAGTACTTC.

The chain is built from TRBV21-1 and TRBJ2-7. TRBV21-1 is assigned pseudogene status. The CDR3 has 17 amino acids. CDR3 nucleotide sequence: TGTGCCAGCAGCAAAGTATCTAATCGGCACGCCGGCTACGAGCAGTACTTC. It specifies CASSKVSNRHAGYEQYF.

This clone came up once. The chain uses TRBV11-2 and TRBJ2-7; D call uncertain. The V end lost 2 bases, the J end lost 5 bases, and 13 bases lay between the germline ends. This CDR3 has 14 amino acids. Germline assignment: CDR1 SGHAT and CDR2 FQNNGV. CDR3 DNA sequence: TGTGCCAGCAGCTTAAATACCGGGCCAAACGAGCAGTACTTC. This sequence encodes CASSLNTGPNEQYF.

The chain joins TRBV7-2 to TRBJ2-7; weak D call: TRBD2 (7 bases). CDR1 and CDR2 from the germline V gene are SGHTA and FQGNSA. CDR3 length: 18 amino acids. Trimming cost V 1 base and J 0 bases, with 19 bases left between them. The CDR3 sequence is CASSLVSWGGVNSYEQYF. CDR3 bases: TGTGCCAGCAGCTTAGTGTCGTGGGGGGGCGTAAACTCCTACGAGCAGTACTTC.

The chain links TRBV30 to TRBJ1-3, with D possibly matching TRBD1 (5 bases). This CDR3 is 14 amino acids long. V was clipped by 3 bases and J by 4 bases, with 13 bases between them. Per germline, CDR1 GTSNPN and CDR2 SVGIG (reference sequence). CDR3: CAWRVEPGGNTIYF. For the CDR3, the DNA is TGTGCCTGGAGAGTAGAGCCAGGGGGAAACACCATATATTTT.

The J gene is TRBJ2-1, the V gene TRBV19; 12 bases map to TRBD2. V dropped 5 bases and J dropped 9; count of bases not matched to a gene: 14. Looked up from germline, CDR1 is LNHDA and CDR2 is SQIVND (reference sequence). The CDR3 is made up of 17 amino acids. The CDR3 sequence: CASSANSGTSGRSEQFF. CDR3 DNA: TGTGCCAGTAGTGCTAATTCCGGGACTAGCGGGCGGAGTGAGCAGTTCTTC.

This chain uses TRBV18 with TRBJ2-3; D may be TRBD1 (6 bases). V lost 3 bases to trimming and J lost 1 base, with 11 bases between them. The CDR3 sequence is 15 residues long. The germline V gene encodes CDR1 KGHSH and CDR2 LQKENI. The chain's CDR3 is CASSPPGQRTDTQYF. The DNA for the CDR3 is TGTGCCAGCTCACCGCCGGGACAACGCACAGATACGCAGTATTTT.